The 5 T cell receptor beta chains given below trace back to one sample, sequenced in a study of beta chain features in type 1 diabetes (dated by TCRdb to the late 2010s). The library was produced with the immunoSEQ multiplex PCR assay. The High Capacity cDNA Reverse Transcription Kit was used to reverse transcribe all of the isolated RNA, meaning that expressed TCRB transcripts were what got sequenced. The immuneACCESS repertoire file appears here via TCRdb, limited to in-frame rearrangements. These files lack a portion of the clones; in checked studies, under half of the deficit traces to unresolved V genes, and the cause of the others is not known. The sample has approximately 360,000 clones on record, roughly 12% of them singletons. Jointly, the top ten make up 0.0095% to 0.013% of the sample. These receptors have no known antigen. The paper as a whole reports these results and caveats: A moderate but significant shortening of TCRB CDR3 length was observed in type 1 diabetes patients in all four CD4+ subsets.

The material sequenced was naive CD4+ T cells from blood. Taken with the paper, the label for cell subset or site translates to: true naive CD4+ T cells. The receptors originated from a woman aged 18-29 years with type 1 diabetes.

The J gene is TRBJ2-2, the V gene TRBV7-8, with D hard to call. The CDR3 is 13 residues long. Germline V gives CDR1 SGHVS, CDR2 FQNEAQ. V was trimmed by 2 bases and J by 5 bases, leaving 6 bases between them. CDR3 region: CASSLIQTGELFF. As DNA, the CDR3 is TGTGCCAGCAGCTTAATCCAGACCGGGGAGCTGTTTTTT. Combining the CDR3 with reference TRBV7-8 and TRBJ2-2 gives the whole variable domain GAGVSQSPRYKVAKRGQDVALRCDPISGHVSLFWYQQALGQGPEFLTYFQNEAQLDKSGLPSDRFFAERPEGSVSTLKIQRTQQEDSAVYLCASSLIQTGELFFGEGSRLTVL.

The V and J genes are TRBV30 and TRBJ2-4, with TRBD2 matching over 10 bases. J was trimmed by 0 bases and V by 1 base; bases with no gene match: 9. The germline V gene has CDR1 GTSNPN and CDR2 SVGIG (reference sequence). The CDR3 spans 18 residues. This CDR3 is CAWSGLAGRVLAKNIQYF. CDR3 DNA: TGTGCCTGGAGTGGACTAGCGGGCAGAGTACTAGCCAAAAACATTCAGTACTTC.

The V and J genes are TRBV19 and TRBJ2-5; 9 bases match TRBD2. CDR1 and CDR2 from the germline V gene are LNHDA and SQIVND (reference sequence). The CDR3 has 13 amino acids. The V segment lost 10 bases and the J segment 7 bases; nucleotides outside the gene matches: 10. The CDR3 sequence is CATRAGGPGTQYF. The CDR3 DNA sequence: TGTGCCACCCGGGCGGGGGGGCCTGGGACCCAGTACTTC. The whole variable domain, remainder taken from reference TRBV19 and TRBJ2-5, is DGGITQSPKYLFRKEGQNVTLSCEQNLNHDAMYWYRQDPGQGLRLIYYSQIVNDFQKGDIAEGYSVSREKKESFPLTVTSAQKNPTAFYLCATRAGGPGTQYFGPGTRLLVL.

This clone has a handful of counts. The gene calls are TRBV7-6 and TRBJ1-1; 7 bases are shared with TRBD1. The CDR3 is made up of 15 amino acids. The junction had 6 bases not matched to a gene; V was cut back by 1 base and J by 4 bases. Germline-derived CDR1 and CDR2 are SGHVS and FNYEAQ. The DNA of the CDR3 is TGTGCCAGCAGCTTAGGACAGGGAATAAGCACTGAAGCTTTCTTT. It specifies CASSLGQGISTEAFF.

In this sample, this clone turned up a few times. This chain joins TRBV5-1 and TRBJ2-7; 10 bases fit TRBD1. This CDR3 contains 15 residues. The germline CDR1 and CDR2 sequences are SGHRS and YFSETQ. V shed 4 bases, J shed 5 bases, and the junction held 9 bases outside the gene matches. The chain's CDR3 is CASSLDRGIDDEQYF. In DNA, the CDR3 is TGCGCCAGCAGCCTGGACAGGGGGATTGATGACGAGCAGTACTTC.